This T cell receptor beta chain was identified during a study of human T cells and chemical hapten exposure. Looking at the study overall: The patients, most of them female, presented with alopecia areata, totalis or universalis.

Specified time point: patch test 2, 6 weeks after DPC sensitization. The treatment was: therapeutic diphenylcyclopropenone sensitization with weekly scalp DPC. The CDR3 covers 14 residues. V dropped 7 bases and J dropped 1 base, with 13 bases sitting between them. Germline loops: CDR1 MNHNY, CDR2 SVGAGI (reference sequence). TCRdb re-called the RACE reads with MiXCR, one entry per CDR3 protein. The table records 80,000 to 95,000 distinct CDR3 sequences, roughly 9.6% of them present only once. Sequenced here: whole blood, sampled in connection with sensitization to the hapten diphenylcyclopropenone (DPC). The chain is built from TRBV6-6 and TRBJ1-2; D perhaps matches TRBD1 (5 bases). The clonotype originates from a man aged 35-49 years with alopecia areata. Some clones in this sample may be carry-over from other donors' samples. The CDR3 spells CASTSEGRNYGYTF. CDR3 DNA: TGTGCCAGCACTAGCGAGGGGCGTAACTATGGCTACACCTTC.